These 18 T cell receptor beta chains share one sample of origin, sequenced in a study of blood T cell repertoires in COVID-19 (dated by TCRdb to 2019 to 2021). Library construction relied on the immunoSEQ multiplex PCR assay. Drawn from immuneACCESS, this table holds only the in-frame rearrangements with V and J called that TCRdb kept. Clones are partly lost; checked studies trace under half to an unresolved V gene and leave the rest unexplained. The sample yields over 200,000 clones; over 70% were counted once. Around 26% of the sample lies in the top ten. Sequenced sample: peripheral blood. These receptors were collected from a man aged 35-49 years with acute or convalescent COVID-19.

This chain connects TRBV6-1 to TRBJ2-7, with no clear D. Germline lookup yields CDR1 MNHNS and CDR2 SASEGT. V was shortened by 0 bases and J by 4 bases, with 10 bases between the two germline ends. The CDR3 sequence is 14 residues long. DNA for the CDR3: TGTGCCAGCAGTGAAGCACCCGGTTTATACGAGCAGTACTTC. Translating it yields CASSEAPGLYEQYF.

The gene calls are TRBV5-1 and TRBJ2-3; D not certain. Germline V gene sequence: CDR1 SGHRS, CDR2 YFSETQ. Deletions cut 0 bases from V and 5 bases from J, with 7 bases between. This CDR3 has 13 amino acids. CDR3 amino acids: CASSLGQEDTQYF. CDR3 DNA: TGCGCCAGCAGCTTGGGGCAGGAAGATACGCAGTATTTT.

The genes are TRBV30 and TRBJ2-7; TRBD1 might be the D (5 bases). Trimming took 1 base from V and 2 from J, leaving 12 bases between them. CDR1 is GTSNPN, CDR2 SVGIG, per germline (reference sequence). This CDR3 is 14 amino acids long. The CDR3 loop is CAWSEGIGTYEQYF. The CDR3 DNA reads as TGTGCCTGGAGTGAGGGGATTGGGACCTACGAGCAGTACTTC.

The chain uses TRBV7-9 and TRBJ1-3, with 10 positions matching TRBD1. The germline V gene has CDR1 SEHNR and CDR2 FQNEAQ (reference sequence). Trimming removed 5 bases from V and 0 bases from J; junction bases left unmatched: 7. The CDR3 length is 17 residues. The CDR3, as DNA: TGTGCCAGCAGCGGGGGACAGGGGTCGAGCTCTGGAAACACCATATATTTT. Translation gives CASSGGQGSSSGNTIYF.

The rearrangement uses TRBV7-6 and TRBJ2-1, with 12 bases aligning to TRBD2. The CDR3 has 17 residues. Looked up from germline, CDR1 is SGHVS and CDR2 is FNYEAQ. The V and J ends lost 5 bases and 4 bases, in that order; junction bases with no gene match: 9. The CDR3 loop reads CASSRGTGLAGYNEQFF. DNA for the CDR3: TGTGCCAGCAGCCGAGGAACCGGACTAGCGGGGTACAATGAGCAGTTCTTC. Looking up the rest from reference TRBV7-6 and TRBJ2-1 gives the full variable domain: GAGVSQSPRYKVTKRGQDVALRCDPISGHVSLYWYRQALGQGPEFLTYFNYEAQQDKSGLPNDRFSAERPEGSISTLTIQRTEQRDSAMYRCASSRGTGLAGYNEQFFGPGTRLTVL.

The V gene is TRBV5-8, the J gene TRBJ2-7; D possibly corresponds to TRBD1 (6 bases). Germline lookup yields CDR1 SGHTS and CDR2 YDEGEE. Trimming stripped 4 bases from V and 0 bases from J, with 11 bases between. The CDR3 covers 14 residues. For the CDR3, the DNA is TGTGCCAGCAGCCGAACAGGGATCTCCTACGAGCAGTACTTC. Protein sequence: CASSRTGISYEQYF. The full variable domain, with the rest looked up from reference TRBV5-8 and TRBJ2-7, is EAGVTQSPTHLIKTRGQQATLRCSPISGHTSVYWYQQALGLGLQFLLWYDEGEERNRGNFPPRFSGRQFPNYSSELNVNALELEDSALYLCASSRTGISYEQYFGPGTRLTVT.

The chain couples TRBV7-2 to TRBJ1-6, with TRBD1 matching over 8 bases. The V gene end was trimmed by 4 bases and the J gene end by 8 bases; junction bases not matched to a gene: 10. In germline, CDR1 is SGHTA, CDR2 FQGNSA. This CDR3 comprises 16 residues. CDR3 nucleotides: TGTGCCAGCAGCTCCCGTTACAGGGGGTCTGATTCACCCCTCCACTTT. Translating it yields CASSSRYRGSDSPLHF.

This sequence joins TRBV5-1 and TRBJ2-5; TRBD2 matches at 8 bases. The CDR3 is 18 amino acids. The germline V gene encodes CDR1 SGHRS and CDR2 YFSETQ. The V and J ends lost 4 bases and 4 bases, in that order; junction bases with no gene match: 18. The CDR3 sequence is CASSPVLAGQREGETQYF. CDR3 nucleotide sequence: TGCGCCAGCAGCCCAGTTCTAGCGGGCCAAAGAGAAGGAGAGACCCAGTACTTC.

The J gene is TRBJ1-2, the V gene TRBV4-1; the match to TRBD1 covers 8 bases. CDR1 and CDR2 (germline): MGHRA, YSYEKL. This CDR3 is built from 18 residues. The V and J ends lost 0 bases and 5 bases, in that order; junction bases with no gene match: 14. The chain's CDR3 is CASSQDMRPGGRNYGYTF. The CDR3 bases are TGCGCCAGCAGCCAAGATATGCGTCCAGGGGGCAGGAATTATGGCTACACCTTC.

The V call is TRBV27, the J call TRBJ2-7; tentative D call: TRBD2 (6 bases). This CDR3 contains 14 residues. Trimming cost V 6 bases and J 1 base, with 13 bases left between them. Germline V CDR1 and CDR2: MNHEY, SMNVEV (reference sequence). DNA of the CDR3: TGTGCCAGCAGCCCGGACTACCCATCCTACGAGCAGTACTTC. Its translation is CASSPDYPSYEQYF.

The chain combines TRBV2 with TRBJ1-2; TRBD1 aligns across 8 bases. V lost 7 bases to trimming and J lost 6 bases; unmatched junction nucleotides: 10. This CDR3 comprises 14 residues. Germline CDR1 and CDR2: SNHLY and FYNNEI. CDR3 protein: CASIPGQEGNGYTF. The CDR3 DNA follows: TGTGCCAGCATCCCGGGACAGGAGGGCAATGGCTACACCTTC.

This chain links TRBV5-1 with TRBJ2-2; 7 positions agree with TRBD1. The CDR3 length is 15 residues. Germline-derived CDR1 and CDR2 are SGHRS and YFSETQ. V lost 2 bases, J lost 3 bases, and 4 bases stayed unmatched. The CDR3 nucleotides read TGCGCCAGCAGCTTTGGGACAGCGTACACCGGGGAGCTGTTTTTT. It translates to CASSFGTAYTGELFF.

This rearrangement joins TRBV18 to TRBJ2-3; tentative D call: TRBD1 (8 bases). The CDR3 sequence is 16 residues long. Per germline, CDR1 KGHSH and CDR2 LQKENI. V was cut by 8 bases and J by 6 bases, with 24 bases left in between. CDR3 sequence reads: CASTSGQGFGRDTQYF. The DNA of the CDR3 is TGTGCCAGCACGTCAGGACAGGGCTTCGGGAGGGATACGCAGTATTTT.

Regarding this clone: The same CDR3 arises from other DNA sequences in this sample as well. The chain recombines TRBV7-2 with TRBJ2-2, with TRBD1 matching 7 bases. There are 13 residues in the CDR3. V trimming: 4 bases; J trimming: 8 bases; junction bases outside the gene matches: 4. Germline V CDR1 and CDR2: SGHTA, FQGNSA. Here the CDR3 DNA reads TGTGCCAGCAGCTCGACAGGGTCTGGGGAGCTGTTTTTT. This sequence encodes CASSSTGSGELFF. The entire variable domain, with the rest obtained from reference TRBV7-2 and TRBJ2-2, is as follows: GAGVSQSPSNKVTEKGKDVELRCDPISGHTALYWYRQSLGQGLEFLIYFQGNSAPDKSGLPSDRFSAERTGGSVSTLTIQRTQQEDSAVYLCASSSTGSGELFFGEGSRLTVL.

V is TRBV4-1 and J is TRBJ2-3, with TRBD2 matching 8 bases. Germline loops: CDR1 MGHRA, CDR2 YSYEKL. The CDR3 sequence is 19 residues long. The J segment lost 4 bases and the V segment lost 1 base, leaving 16 bases of the junction unmatched. The CDR3 here is CASSQGLGTRGVSPDTQYF. CDR3 coding DNA: TGCGCCAGCAGCCAAGGGTTAGGGACTAGAGGGGTCTCTCCAGATACGCAGTATTTT.

This clone turned up a few times. V is TRBV3-1 (or the pseudogene TRBV3-2) and J is TRBJ2-7, with 8 positions matching TRBD2. Germline CDR1 LGHDT, CDR2 YNNKEL (reference sequence). V was pared by 1 base and J by 3 bases, with 5 bases of the junction left unmatched. The CDR3 consists of 15 residues. The CDR3 here is CASSQGFREGYEQYF. As DNA, the CDR3 is TGTGCCAGCAGCCAAGGATTTCGGGAGGGCTACGAGCAGTACTTC.

V usage is TRBV12-3 or TRBV12-4 and J usage is TRBJ2-5, with TRBD2 as a possible D gene (5 bases). V dropped 2 bases and J dropped 9 bases, with 13 bases sitting between them. The CDR3 covers 13 residues. The CDR3 DNA sequence: TGTGCCAGCAGTTTACCCGTACCGAGGGCCCAGTACTTC. Protein sequence: CASSLPVPRAQYF.

The chain is built from TRBV9 and TRBJ2-2, with a weak D call TRBD2 (5 bases). This CDR3 has 14 residues. CDR1 SGDLS and CDR2 YYNGEE come from the germline V gene. Deletions cut 4 bases from V and 5 bases from J, with 12 bases between. CDR3 amino acids: CASSPVGETGELFF. The CDR3 coding sequence is TGTGCCAGCAGCCCTGTCGGGGAAACCGGGGAGCTGTTTTTT.